This T cell receptor (beta chain) appears in the sequencing data of a study of T cell responses to AZD1222 COVID-19 vaccine. This clone was detected once. Its specificity is unknown. The germline CDR1 and CDR2 sequences are KGHSH and LQKENI. This CDR3 is 14 amino acids long. V was trimmed by 0 bases and J by 2 bases, leaving 7 bases between them. Study findings and constraints: Across the whole spike, CD4 TCRs peaked at regions 160-218 and 743-854. The reported proportion of spike-specific TCRs targeting unmutated variant regions was nearly half. Repertoires in all cases were sampled only once the peak T cell response had passed. Clonal diversity may have been underestimated in mostly white British donors.

The data were produced by immunoSEQ multiplex PCR, yet TCRdb's version contains in-frame clones alone and is incomplete. The sample consists of about 90,000 clones, 80% to 90% of them appearing once. The sample here was peripheral blood, taken on day 0 of MenACWY control vaccination. This clonotype was sampled from an adult in good health. The chain links TRBV18 to TRBJ1-2; no firm D call. The CDR3 region has the DNA TGTGCCAGCTCACCACCCGGGCAGAACTATGGCTACACCTTC. Amino acids: CASSPPGQNYGYTF.